This TCR beta chain was sequenced in a study of blood T cells in healthy people across ages. Whole-study findings and limits: From one million sequenced T cells, diversity estimates were lower bounds. Diversity of TCR beta correlated strongly with naive T cell percentage.

The CDR3 loop spans 12 amino acids. Germline V gene data show CDR1 as MNHNY and CDR2 as SVGAGI (reference sequence). V lost 0 bases to trimming and J lost 10 bases, with 7 bases between them. Combining a sample-barcoded 5' primer with a J-beta primer mix, a second PCR ran for 7 to 11 cycles. TCRdb redid the calling of the 5' RACE reads with MiXCR, one entry per CDR3 protein. The data contain fewer than 900,000 distinct CDR3 sequences, roughly 41% of them singletons. Peripheral blood samples of 9 to 10 milliliters were drawn from each donor. Of note for this clonotype: The antigen remains unidentified.

This clonotype was obtained from a woman aged 55-70 years in good health. The J gene is TRBJ2-1, the V gene TRBV6-6, with D uncertain. The source material was blood. The CDR3 region has the DNA TGTGCCAGCAGTTACTCGCTCGACGAGCAGTTCTTC. Translation gives CASSYSLDEQFF.